This record covers a single TCR beta chain. Its matching antigen is unknown. The sample belongs to a study of cytomegalovirus exposure and HLA in healthy donors. Study information: Unique TCRs from HLA-typed donors, about 78 million of them, were held in an early data release. Notes on the study in general: TCR beta sequences reportedly predicted the HLA-A and HLA-B alleles of most subjects accurately. Productive status was seen about 87% or about 30% of the time for most TCR beta V segments in an earlier analysis. Information on immune exposure was restricted to one variable (CMV serostatus).

PCR was performed using 60 Vbeta and 13 Jbeta primers. Assay used: immunoSEQ multiplex PCR; TCRdb lists only in-frame clones, some missing. The data show under 150,000 clones, 80% to 90% seen once. From germline, CDR1 is MGHDK and CDR2 SYGVNS. Trimming removed 1 base from V and 9 bases from J, with 15 bases in between. The CDR3 has 15 residues. Sequenced: PBMCs. The clonotype originates from a woman between 40 and 55 years old in good health and CMV-seropositive. V usage is TRBV25-1 and J usage is TRBJ1-4; weak D call: TRBD1 (5 bases). The CDR3 is CASSESTGQFKKLFF. CDR3 coding DNA: TGTGCCAGCAGTGAATCAACAGGCCAATTCAAAAAACTGTTTTTT.